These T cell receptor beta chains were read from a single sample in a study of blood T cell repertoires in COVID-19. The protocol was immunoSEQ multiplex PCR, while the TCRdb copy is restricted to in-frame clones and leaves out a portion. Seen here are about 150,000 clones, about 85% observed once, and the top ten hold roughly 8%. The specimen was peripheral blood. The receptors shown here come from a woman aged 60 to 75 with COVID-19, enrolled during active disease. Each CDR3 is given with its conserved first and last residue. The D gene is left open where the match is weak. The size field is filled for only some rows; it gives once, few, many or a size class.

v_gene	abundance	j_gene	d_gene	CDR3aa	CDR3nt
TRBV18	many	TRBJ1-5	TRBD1	CASSPSRGGNQPQHF	TGTGCCAGCTCACCCTCCAGGGGGGGCAATCAGCCCCAGCATTTT
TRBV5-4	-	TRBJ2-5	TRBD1	CASSLGQGVTETQYF	TGTGCCAGCAGCTTGGGCCAGGGGGTTACAGAGACCCAGTACTTC
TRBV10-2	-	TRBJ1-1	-	CASSDRLVRGNTEAFF	TGCGCCAGCAGTGATAGGTTGGTTAGGGGAAATACTGAAGCTTTCTTT
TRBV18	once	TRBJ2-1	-	CASSPSNSGWLEFF	TGTGCCAGCTCACCAAGCAATTCAGGCTGGTTGGAGTTCTTC
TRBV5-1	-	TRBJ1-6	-	CASSRRVWDSPLHF	TGCGCCAGCAGCCGCAGGGTGTGGGATTCACCCCTCCACTTT
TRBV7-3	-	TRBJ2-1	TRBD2	CASSPLGLAGHNEQFF	TGTGCCAGCAGCCCTCTAGGACTAGCGGGCCACAATGAGCAGTTCTTC
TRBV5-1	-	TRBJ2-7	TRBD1	CASSPDGDSSYEQYF	TGCGCCAGCAGCCCCGATGGGGACAGCTCCTACGAGCAGTACTTC
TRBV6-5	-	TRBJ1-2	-	CASNPAGWADYGYTF	TGTGCCAGCAACCCAGCTGGTTGGGCCGACTATGGCTACACCTTC
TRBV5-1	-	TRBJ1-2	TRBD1	CASSTGTGAGELYGYTF	TGCGCCAGCAGCACCGGGACAGGGGCTGGCGAACTCTATGGCTACACCTTC
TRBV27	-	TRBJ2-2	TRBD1	CASSLRTGGGTGELFF	TGTGCCAGCAGTTTACGGACAGGGGGCGGTACCGGGGAGCTGTTTTTT
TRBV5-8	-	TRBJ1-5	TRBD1	CASSLSTGGSLQPQHF	TGTGCCAGCAGCCTTTCGACAGGGGGCTCGCTCCAGCCCCAGCATTTT
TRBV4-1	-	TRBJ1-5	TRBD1	CASSPTINGQGDQPQHF	TGCGCCAGCAGCCCCACGATTAATGGACAGGGGGATCAGCCCCAGCATTTT